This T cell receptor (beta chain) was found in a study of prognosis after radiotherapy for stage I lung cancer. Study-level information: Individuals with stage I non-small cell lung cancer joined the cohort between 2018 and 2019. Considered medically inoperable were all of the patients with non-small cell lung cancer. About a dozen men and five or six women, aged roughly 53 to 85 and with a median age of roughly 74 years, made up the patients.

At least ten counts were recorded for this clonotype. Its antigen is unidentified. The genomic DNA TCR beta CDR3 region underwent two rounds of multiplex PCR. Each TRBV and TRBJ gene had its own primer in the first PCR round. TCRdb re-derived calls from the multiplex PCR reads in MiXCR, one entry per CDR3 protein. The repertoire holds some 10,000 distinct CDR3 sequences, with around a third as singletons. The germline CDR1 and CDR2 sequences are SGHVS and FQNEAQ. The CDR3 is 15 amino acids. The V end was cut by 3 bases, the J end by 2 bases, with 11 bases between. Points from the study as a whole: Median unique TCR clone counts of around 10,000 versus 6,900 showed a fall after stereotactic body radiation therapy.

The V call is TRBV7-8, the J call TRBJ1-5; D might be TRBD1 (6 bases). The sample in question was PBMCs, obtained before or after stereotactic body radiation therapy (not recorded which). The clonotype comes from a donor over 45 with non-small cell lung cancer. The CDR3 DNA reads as TGTGCCAGCAGCTTTGCAGGGGTTGGCAATCAGCCCCAGCATTTT. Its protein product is CASSFAGVGNQPQHF.